Following are 24 T cell receptor beta chains from one sample sequenced in a study of T cell responses to AZD1222 COVID-19 vaccine. Some clones are missing from TCRdb's copy, which holds only in-frame ones; the method was immunoSEQ multiplex PCR. This sample yields around 80,000 clones, of which around 90% are seen a single time; around 4.5% belongs to the top ten. The starting material was peripheral blood, obtained 28 days after the second AZD1222 dose. These receptors were obtained from an adult who received the AZD1222 COVID-19 vaccine.

V and J are TRBV14 and TRBJ1-5; TRBD1 might be the D (5 bases). From germline, CDR1 is SGHDN and CDR2 FVKESK. The ends were cut back, 3 bases at V and 2 bases at J, with 8 bases in the middle. This CDR3 is 14 amino acids long. CDR3 DNA: TGTGCCAGCAGCCAGCTGGGGGGCAATCAGCCCCAGCATTTT. This encodes CASSQLGGNQPQHF.

The J gene is TRBJ2-3, the V gene TRBV7-9; D perhaps matches TRBD1 (6 bases). The V gene lost 2 bases and the J gene lost 4 bases, with 13 bases spanning the gap. The CDR3 contains 15 residues. Germline assignment: CDR1 SEHNR and CDR2 FQNEAQ (reference sequence). Written as DNA, the CDR3 is TGTGCCAGCAGCTTATCAACAGGGCTCGCAGATACGCAGTATTTT. Amino acids: CASSLSTGLADTQYF.

The chain uses TRBV6-4 and TRBJ2-2; 7 nucleotides agree with TRBD2. The CDR3 loop spans 13 amino acids. Trimming at V came to 6 bases and at J to 7 bases, leaving 5 bases not matched to a gene. CDR1 is MRHNA, CDR2 SNTAGT, per germline. The CDR3 protein is CASRAGAVGELFF. CDR3 in DNA: TGTGCCAGCAGGGCGGGAGCTGTCGGGGAGCTGTTTTTT.

This rearrangement joins TRBV6-5 to TRBJ2-5, with D unclear. Germline-derived CDR1 and CDR2 are MNHEY and SVGAGI. V was clipped by 2 bases and J by 0 bases, with 10 bases between them. The CDR3 is 15 residues long. The CDR3: CASSYPPPYQETQYF. In nucleotides, the CDR3 is TGTGCCAGCAGTTACCCCCCCCCGTACCAAGAGACCCAGTACTTC.

The chain joins TRBV2 to TRBJ2-3; D gene ambiguous. V lost 8 bases, J lost 3 bases, and 12 bases lay in between. The germline CDR1 and CDR2 sequences are SNHLY and FYNNEI. The CDR3 has 13 residues. The CDR3 bases are TGTGCCAGCCACACTTCCCTTACAGATACGCAGTATTTT. Translated, it gives CASHTSLTDTQYF. Supplemented by reference TRBV2 and TRBJ2-3, the full variable domain reads EPEVTQTPSHQVTQMGQEVILRCVPISNHLYFYWYRQILGQKVEFLVSFYNNEISEKSEIFDDQFSVERPDGSNFTLKIRSTKLEDSAMYFCASHTSLTDTQYFGPGTRLTVL.

The chain combines TRBV14 with TRBJ1-2; D is undetermined. Germline V gene lookup returns CDR1 SGHDN and CDR2 FVKESK. The CDR3 contains 16 residues. Trimming removed 0 bases at V and 4 bases at J, with 15 bases between. This CDR3 is CASSQDRAVRGYGYTF. The CDR3 coding sequence is TGTGCCAGCAGCCAAGATAGAGCGGTTCGCGGCTATGGCTACACCTTC.

The V call is TRBV5-8, the J call TRBJ1-6; D is unclear. V was cut by 2 bases and J by 10 bases, with 4 bases left in between. The CDR3 is 11 amino acids. Germline-derived CDR1 and CDR2 are SGHTS and YDEGEE. For the CDR3, the DNA is TGTGCCAGCAGCTTCGCCTCACCCCTCCACTTT. Translating gives CASSFASPLHF.

The gene calls are TRBV19 and TRBJ1-5; no clear D gene. Germline assignment: CDR1 LNHDA and CDR2 SQIVND (reference sequence). The V end lost 2 bases, the J end lost 6 bases, and 11 bases lay between the germline ends. The CDR3 spans 14 residues. The chain's CDR3 is CASSIKGSGQPQHF. The DNA for the CDR3 is TGTGCCAGTAGTATAAAAGGGAGTGGTCAGCCCCAGCATTTT.

The chain couples TRBV6-5 to TRBJ1-5; no definite D call. Germline assignment: CDR1 MNHEY and CDR2 SVGAGI. This CDR3 spans 16 amino acids. Trimming pared 0 bases from V and 0 bases from J, leaving 9 bases between. Here the CDR3 DNA reads TGTGCCAGCAGTTACTCGATTCCCCATAGCAATCAGCCCCAGCATTTT. Protein: CASSYSIPHSNQPQHF.

J is TRBJ2-3 and V is TRBV4-1; 8 nucleotides match TRBD1. With 3 bases clipped from V and 1 base from J, the junction kept 6 bases outside the gene matches. CDR3 size: 16 residues. Germline CDR1 MGHRA, CDR2 YSYEKL. CDR3 coding DNA: TGCGCCAGCAGCCAGGAATCGGGACAGGGCACAGATACGCAGTATTTT. Protein product: CASSQESGQGTDTQYF.

This chain connects TRBV29-1 to TRBJ2-5; D unresolved. The CDR3 runs to 13 residues. The V gene lost 7 bases and the J gene lost 5 bases, with 17 bases spanning the gap. Per germline, CDR1 SQVTM and CDR2 ANQGSEA. CDR3 sequence: CSARAGLGETQYF. The CDR3 bases are TGCAGCGCCCGGGCCGGGCTTGGTGAGACCCAGTACTTC.

In its sample, this clone was seen once. This chain joins TRBV11-3 and TRBJ2-1; TRBD1 is a possible D gene (5 bases). V lost 5 bases, J lost 1 base, and 18 bases lay in between. The V gene's germline CDR1 is SGHNT and CDR2 YENEEA. This CDR3 is 17 amino acids long. CDR3 sequence (DNA): TGTGCCAGCAGCCCGACGGCAGGGTCAGGTTCCTACAATGAGCAGTTCTTC. Its translation: CASSPTAGSGSYNEQFF.

The gene calls are TRBV19 and TRBJ2-4; D may be TRBD2 (6 bases). V lost 6 bases and J lost 3, with 21 bases in between. The CDR3 is 17 amino acids. Germline V gene lookup returns CDR1 LNHDA and CDR2 SQIVND (reference sequence). The CDR3 sequence: CASRRGVGESGKNIQYF. CDR3 bases: TGTGCCAGTAGACGCGGGGTTGGGGAGTCTGGCAAAAACATTCAGTACTTC.

This rearrangement joins TRBV6-5 to TRBJ1-2; maybe TRBD1 (6 bases). Trimming shortened V by 8 bases and J by 8 bases, and 15 bases separated the two germline ends. CDR3 length equals 12 residues. Germline CDR1 is MNHEY and CDR2 is SVGAGI. The CDR3 nucleotides read TGTGCCAGCGTGGCGATGACAGGAGGCTACACCTTC. This gives the protein CASVAMTGGYTF.

This clone has a single count. This chain connects TRBV15 to TRBJ1-5; 9 bases map to TRBD1. CDR1 and CDR2 from the germline V gene are LNHNV and YYDKDF (reference sequence). V trimming: 0 bases; J trimming: 6 bases; junction bases outside the gene matches: 9. This CDR3 spans 17 amino acids. CDR3 DNA sequence: TGTGCCACCAGCAGAGACCGAACAGGGGGCTTGGGTCAGCCCCAGCATTTT. The encoded protein is CATSRDRTGGLGQPQHF.

This chain connects TRBV10-3 to TRBJ1-1, with a tentative D call TRBD1 (6 bases). Trimming took off 5 bases at V and 0 bases at J, with 13 bases between the two ends. This CDR3 has 15 residues. CDR1 ENHRY and CDR2 SYGVKD come from the germline V gene. The CDR3 DNA follows: TGTGCCATCAGTAGTATGGCAGGGGTGAACACTGAAGCTTTCTTT. Encoded protein: CAISSMAGVNTEAFF.

The chain couples TRBV5-6 to TRBJ1-1, with a weak D call TRBD1 (5 bases). The V gene's germline CDR1 is SGHDT and CDR2 YYEEEE. V was trimmed by 6 bases and J by 0 bases, leaving 9 bases between them. The CDR3 covers 13 residues. The CDR3 bases are TGTGCCAGCAAGGGGTACCTGAACACTGAAGCTTTCTTT. It yields the protein CASKGYLNTEAFF.

V and J are TRBV5-1 and TRBJ2-2; D assignment may be TRBD1 or TRBD2 (5 bases each). CDR3 length: 14 residues. V was cut by 3 bases and J by 6 bases, with 12 bases left in between. Germline V CDR1 and CDR2: SGHRS, YFSETQ. The CDR3 spells CASSSRGSPGELFF. The CDR3 DNA is TGCGCCAGCAGCTCCCGGGGCTCCCCCGGGGAGCTGTTTTTT.

The chain carries TRBV27 and TRBJ2-3; D uncertain. Trimming shortened V by 6 bases and J by 1 base, and 14 bases separated the two germline ends. The CDR3 spans 15 residues. Per the germline V gene, CDR1 is MNHEY and CDR2 is SMNVEV (reference sequence). The CDR3 DNA sequence: TGTGCCAGCAGAGTTGGGGTGTGGGGCACAGATACGCAGTATTTT. It is translated as CASRVGVWGTDTQYF.

The chain joins TRBV24-1 to TRBJ2-1; 12 positions match TRBD2. Germline V lookup: CDR1 KGHDR, CDR2 SFDVKD. The CDR3 is made up of 16 amino acids. With V trimmed by 4 bases and J by 3 bases, 3 bases remained unmatched. For the CDR3, the DNA is TGTGCCACCAGTGAAGGACTAGCGGGGTTCTACAATGAGCAGTTCTTC. It encodes CATSEGLAGFYNEQFF.

The V and J genes are TRBV5-1 and TRBJ1-5; D is possibly TRBD1 (5 bases). CDR1 is SGHRS, CDR2 YFSETQ, per germline. V was trimmed by 4 bases and J by 3 bases, leaving 11 bases between them. This CDR3 has 14 residues. The CDR3 nucleotides are TGCGCCAGCAGCCACGGGACCGACAATCAGCCCCAGCATTTT. This translates into CASSHGTDNQPQHF.

The J gene is TRBJ1-1, the V gene TRBV30; a weak D match, TRBD1 (6 bases). The CDR3 consists of 13 residues. Germline V gene data show CDR1 as GTSNPN and CDR2 as SVGIG (reference sequence). The germline V and J ends were trimmed by 6 bases and 4 bases, with 15 bases remaining between them. The chain's CDR3 is CACDGGHGTEAFF. Here the CDR3 DNA reads TGTGCCTGCGACGGGGGGCATGGCACTGAAGCTTTCTTT.

The genes are TRBV30 and TRBJ1-6; 10 nucleotides align to TRBD1. Germline CDR1 reads GTSNPN; CDR2 reads SVGIG (reference sequence). The V segment lost 4 bases and the J segment 7 bases; nucleotides outside the gene matches: 7. This CDR3 is built from 15 residues. DNA of the CDR3: TGTGCCTGGAATCTTGGGGGACAGGGGAATTCACCCCTCCACTTT. It yields the protein CAWNLGGQGNSPLHF.

CDR3 loop: CASSNTGSTEAFF. CDR3 in DNA: TGTGCCAGCAGCAATACAGGGTCCACTGAAGCTTTCTTT. The chain carries TRBV7-2 and TRBJ1-1, with D perhaps TRBD1 (6 bases). CDR1 SGHTA and CDR2 FQGNSA come from the germline V gene. Trimming shortened V by 5 bases and J by 4 bases, and 11 bases separated the two germline ends. The CDR3 consists of 13 residues.